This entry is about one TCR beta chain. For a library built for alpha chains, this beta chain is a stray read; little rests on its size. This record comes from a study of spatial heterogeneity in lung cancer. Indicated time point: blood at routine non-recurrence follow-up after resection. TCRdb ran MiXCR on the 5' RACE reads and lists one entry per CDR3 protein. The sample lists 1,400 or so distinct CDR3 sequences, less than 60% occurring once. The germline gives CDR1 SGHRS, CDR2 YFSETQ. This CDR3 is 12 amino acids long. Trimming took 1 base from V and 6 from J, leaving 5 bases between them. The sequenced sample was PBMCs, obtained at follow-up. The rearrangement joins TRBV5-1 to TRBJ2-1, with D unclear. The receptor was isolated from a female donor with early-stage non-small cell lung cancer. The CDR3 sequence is CASSLSGNEQFF. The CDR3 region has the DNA TGCGCCAGCAGCTTGTCGGGCAATGAGCAGTTCTTC.